The 14 T cell receptor beta chains presented below share a single source sample, sequenced in a study of cytomegalovirus exposure and HLA in healthy donors. The method was immunoSEQ multiplex PCR; TCRdb's version includes in-frame clones alone and lacks a portion of them. The sample has roughly 150,000 clones; roughly nine tenths are singletons. The sample was PBMCs. These receptors were obtained from a woman between 18 and 30 years old in good health and CMV-seropositive.

This chain links TRBV11-3 with TRBJ2-1; no reliable D call. V was clipped by 6 bases and J by 9 bases, with 24 bases between them. The CDR3 loop spans 16 amino acids. Per germline, CDR1 SGHNT and CDR2 YENEEA. CDR3 region: CASSPEKALLHGEQFF. CDR3 nucleotides: TGTGCCAGCAGTCCTGAAAAAGCGCTCCTTCATGGTGAGCAGTTCTTC.

The chain has TRBV14 and TRBJ2-3; 7 positions match TRBD1. The CDR3 runs to 16 residues. Germline CDR1 reads SGHDN; CDR2 reads FVKESK. The ends lost 0 bases at V and 2 bases at J; junction bases unmatched: 5. The CDR3 DNA follows: TGTGCCAGCAGCCAAGATCCGGGACAGTTCACAGATACGCAGTATTTT. It specifies CASSQDPGQFTDTQYF.

The rearrangement links TRBV9 to TRBJ2-1; D unclear. Germline values: CDR1 SGDLS, CDR2 YYNGEE. Trimming removed 0 bases at V and 1 base at J, with 8 bases between. The CDR3 sequence is 15 residues long. CDR3 DNA sequence: TGTGCCAGCAGCGTAGAGTCCGGGTCCTACAATGAGCAGTTCTTC. This gives the protein CASSVESGSYNEQFF.

This clone was counted ten times or more. The chain uses TRBV19 and TRBJ2-2, with D possibly being TRBD2 (5 bases). Trimming took off 4 bases at V and 3 bases at J, with 9 bases between the two ends. This CDR3 region has 14 residues. Germline V lookup: CDR1 LNHDA, CDR2 SQIVND (reference sequence). CDR3 loop: CASSRASYTGELFF. In nucleotides, the CDR3 is TGTGCCAGTAGTAGGGCTAGCTACACCGGGGAGCTGTTTTTT.

V is TRBV6-1 and J is TRBJ1-5, with no clear D. This CDR3 is built from 15 residues. Germline assignment: CDR1 MNHNS and CDR2 SASEGT. The V end was cut by 2 bases, the J end by 0 bases, with 8 bases between. The CDR3 loop reads CASSERGHSNQPQHF. The CDR3 bases are TGTGCCAGCAGTGAACGGGGTCATAGCAATCAGCCCCAGCATTTT.

The rearrangement links TRBV5-6 to TRBJ1-1; TRBD1 is a possible D gene (6 bases). Trimming took off 4 bases at V and 1 base at J, with 14 bases between the two ends. The V gene's germline CDR1 is SGHDT and CDR2 YYEEEE. This CDR3 is built from 15 residues. Here the CDR3 reads CASSLIGGQNTEAFF. CDR3 bases: TGTGCCAGCAGCCTGATTGGGGGCCAGAACACTGAAGCTTTCTTT.

The gene calls are TRBV2 and TRBJ1-5; D may be TRBD1 (6 bases). CDR1 is SNHLY and CDR2 is FYNNEI in the germline V gene. Trimming took off 6 bases at V and 3 bases at J, with 12 bases between the two ends. The CDR3 extends over 14 amino acids. The CDR3 DNA sequence: TGTGCCAGCAGCCGCAGGGGAGACAATCAGCCCCAGCATTTT. Translation gives CASSRRGDNQPQHF.

This clone was picked up one time. The genes are TRBV4-2 and TRBJ2-7; the D is unclear. V lost 2 bases and J lost 1, with 6 bases in between. Germline loops: CDR1 LGHNA, CDR2 YNFKEQ. This CDR3 has 13 residues. The CDR3: CASSQPPSYEQYF. The CDR3 region has the DNA TGTGCCAGCAGCCAACCCCCTTCCTACGAGCAGTACTTC.

V gene TRBV5-4 combines with J gene TRBJ1-1, with 9 bases matching TRBD1. This CDR3 is 15 amino acids long. Germline V gene lookup returns CDR1 SGHNT and CDR2 YYREEE (reference sequence). The ends lost 3 bases at V and 4 bases at J; junction bases unmatched: 7. The CDR3 sequence is CASSWRTGEGTEAFF. The CDR3 DNA is TGTGCCAGCAGCTGGCGGACAGGGGAGGGCACTGAAGCTTTCTTT.

This clone was observed a handful of times. The identical CDR3 is also encoded by other nucleotide sequences in the sample. The chain employs TRBV27 and TRBJ2-7; 10 nucleotides align to TRBD1. The junction had 1 base not matched to a gene; V was cut back by 5 bases and J by 3 bases. The CDR3 extends over 13 amino acids. Germline CDR1 is MNHEY and CDR2 is SMNVEV (reference sequence). The CDR3 protein is CASSRDRGYEQYF. The CDR3 DNA reads as TGTGCCAGCAGTCGGGACAGGGGCTACGAGCAGTACTTC.

This clone was counted a single time. The V call is TRBV11-2, the J call TRBJ2-4; D perhaps matches TRBD2 (5 bases). This CDR3 has 16 residues. The germline gives CDR1 SGHAT, CDR2 FQNNGV. V shed 2 bases and J shed 2 bases, with 13 bases lying between them. The CDR3 DNA follows: TGTGCCAGCAGCTTAAGACGAGGGCCTCCCAAAAACATTCAGTACTTC. Residues: CASSLRRGPPKNIQYF.

This chain joins TRBV11-3 and TRBJ2-5, with TRBD2 as a possible D gene (5 bases). Germline assignment: CDR1 SGHNT and CDR2 YENEEA. The V end was cut by 4 bases, the J end by 5 bases, with 11 bases between. This CDR3 has 13 residues. CDR3 in amino acids: CASSSGVKETQYF. In nucleotides, the CDR3 is TGTGCCAGCAGCTCCGGGGTGAAGGAGACCCAGTACTTC.

The CDR3 nucleotides are TGTGCCAGCAGTGCCCGGGGAAGCGGGAGTGGGAATGAGCAGTTCTTC. The encoded protein is CASSARGSGSGNEQFF. The chain couples TRBV6-1 to TRBJ2-1, with 8 nucleotides matching TRBD2. Germline trimming cut 4 bases from V and 7 bases from J; bases unmatched to any gene: 12. CDR3 length: 16 amino acids. The germline V gene encodes CDR1 MNHNS and CDR2 SASEGT.

CDR3 region: CASSRQANQPQHF. Here the CDR3 DNA reads TGTGCCAGCAGCCGACAGGCAAATCAGCCCCAGCATTTT. J is TRBJ1-5 and V is TRBV27; tentative D call: TRBD1 (6 bases). This CDR3 comprises 13 residues. V lost 6 bases, J lost 4 bases, and 10 bases lay in between. CDR1 and CDR2 from the germline V gene are MNHEY and SMNVEV (reference sequence).